This record covers a single T cell receptor beta chain. The sample is drawn from a study of blood T cells in healthy people across ages. CDR1 and CDR2 from the germline V gene are MDHEN and SYDVKM. V trimming: 4 bases; J trimming: 4 bases; junction bases outside the gene matches: 6. This CDR3 comprises 15 residues. The authors ran a second PCR of roughly 6 to 11 cycles using a sample-barcoded 5' primer and a J-beta primer mix. TCRdb used MiXCR to reprocess the 5' RACE reads, holding one entry per CDR3 protein. The repertoire consists of some 900,000 distinct CDR3 sequences, with about 48% occurring once and the leading ten covering roughly an eighth.

This TCR was sampled from a man aged 30 to 39 in good health. The gene calls are TRBV28 and TRBJ2-1; 8 bases fit TRBD2. Sequencing used blood. The CDR3 loop is CASSYGGGPYNEQFF. CDR3 sequence (DNA): TGTGCCAGCAGTTACGGGGGGGGGCCTTACAATGAGCAGTTCTTC.